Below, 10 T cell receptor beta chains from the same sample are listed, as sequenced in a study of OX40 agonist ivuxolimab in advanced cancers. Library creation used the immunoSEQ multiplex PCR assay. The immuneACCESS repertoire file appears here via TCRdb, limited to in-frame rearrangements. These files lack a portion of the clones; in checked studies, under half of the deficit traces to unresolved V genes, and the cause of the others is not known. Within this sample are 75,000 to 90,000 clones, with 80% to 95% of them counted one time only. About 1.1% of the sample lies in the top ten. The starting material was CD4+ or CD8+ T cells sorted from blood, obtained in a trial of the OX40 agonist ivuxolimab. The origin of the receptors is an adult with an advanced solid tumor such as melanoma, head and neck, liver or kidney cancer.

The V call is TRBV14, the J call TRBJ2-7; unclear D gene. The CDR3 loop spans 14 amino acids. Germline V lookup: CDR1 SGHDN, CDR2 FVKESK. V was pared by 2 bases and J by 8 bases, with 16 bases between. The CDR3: CASSQSPLLLKQYF. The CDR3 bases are TGTGCCAGCAGCCAAAGTCCCCTGCTACTCAAGCAGTACTTC.

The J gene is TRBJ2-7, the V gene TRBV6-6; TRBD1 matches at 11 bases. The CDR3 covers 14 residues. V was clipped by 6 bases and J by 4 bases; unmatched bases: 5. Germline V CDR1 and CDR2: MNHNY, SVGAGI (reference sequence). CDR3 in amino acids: CASRTGQGAYEQYF. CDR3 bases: TGTGCCAGCAGGACAGGACAGGGGGCTTACGAGCAGTACTTC.

The CDR3 loop reads CASSELGGNQPQHF. In DNA, the CDR3 is TGTGCCAGCAGTGAATTGGGCGGCAATCAGCCCCAGCATTTT. The genes are TRBV25-1 and TRBJ1-5; D unresolved. The V end was cut by 1 base, the J end by 2 bases, with 6 bases between. The CDR3 sequence is 14 residues long. Germline loops: CDR1 MGHDK, CDR2 SYGVNS.

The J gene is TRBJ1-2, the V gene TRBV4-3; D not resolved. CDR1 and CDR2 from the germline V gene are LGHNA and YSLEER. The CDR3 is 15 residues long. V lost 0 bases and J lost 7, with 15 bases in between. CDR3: CASSQDEYLGSGYTF. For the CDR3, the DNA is TGCGCCAGCAGCCAAGATGAGTACCTGGGAAGTGGCTACACCTTC.

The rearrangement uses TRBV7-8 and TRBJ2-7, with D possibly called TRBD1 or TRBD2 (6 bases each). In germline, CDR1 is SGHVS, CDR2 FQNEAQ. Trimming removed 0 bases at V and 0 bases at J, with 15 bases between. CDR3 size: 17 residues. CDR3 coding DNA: TGTGCCAGCAGCTTAGCTGGGGGCGGGAAGACCTCCTACGAGCAGTACTTC. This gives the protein CASSLAGGGKTSYEQYF.

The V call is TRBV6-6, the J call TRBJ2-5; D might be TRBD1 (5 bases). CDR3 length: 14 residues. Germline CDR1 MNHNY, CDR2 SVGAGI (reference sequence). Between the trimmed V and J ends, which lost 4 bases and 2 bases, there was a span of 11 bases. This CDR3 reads CASSWGGLQETQYF. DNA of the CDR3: TGTGCCAGCAGTTGGGGCGGCCTACAAGAGACCCAGTACTTC.

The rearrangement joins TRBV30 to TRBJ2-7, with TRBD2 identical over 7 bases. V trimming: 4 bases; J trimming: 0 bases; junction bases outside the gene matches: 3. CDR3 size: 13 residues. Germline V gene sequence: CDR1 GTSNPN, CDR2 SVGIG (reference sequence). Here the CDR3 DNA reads TGTGCCTGGAAAGCTAGCGGCTCCTACGAGCAGTACTTC. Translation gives CAWKASGSYEQYF.

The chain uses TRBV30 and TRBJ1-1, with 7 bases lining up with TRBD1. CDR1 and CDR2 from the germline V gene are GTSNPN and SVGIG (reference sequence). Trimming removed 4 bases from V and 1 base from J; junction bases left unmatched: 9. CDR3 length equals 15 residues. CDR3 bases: TGTGCCTGGACTTCCACCGGGACAGCGAACACTGAAGCTTTCTTT. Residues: CAWTSTGTANTEAFF.

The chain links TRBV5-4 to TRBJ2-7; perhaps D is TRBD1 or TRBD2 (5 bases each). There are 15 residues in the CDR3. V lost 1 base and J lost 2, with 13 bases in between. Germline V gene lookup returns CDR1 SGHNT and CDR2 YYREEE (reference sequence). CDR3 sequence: CASSLSGGVAYEQYF. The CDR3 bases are TGTGCCAGCAGCTTGTCTGGGGGAGTGGCCTACGAGCAGTACTTC.

For the CDR3, the DNA is TGTGCCAGCAGTGAAAGGAGTCAGGGGGCTGGAGAGACCCAGTACTTC. Its translation is CASSERSQGAGETQYF. The chain combines TRBV2 with TRBJ2-5; 8 bases line up with TRBD1. Trimming cost V 2 bases and J 4 bases; bases outside gene matches: 9. Germline CDR1 and CDR2: SNHLY and FYNNEI. The CDR3 is 16 amino acids.